These T cell receptor beta chains were read from a single sample in a study of blood T cell repertoires in COVID-19. Produced via immunoSEQ multiplex PCR; TCRdb's table is partial and in-frame only. The sample lists around 450,000 clones, about 90% seen once, with 0.55% to 0.75% in the top ten. The sample was PBMCs or T cells enriched from blood (not recorded which). These receptors were collected from a man younger than 30 who had recovered from COVID-19. Both conserved end residues are part of each CDR3. A D gene is named only where the DNA matches it firmly. Only some rows state a clone size, as once, few, many or a class for expanded clones.

TRBJ1-2 . TRBV3-1/TRBV3-2 . CASSQGYGYTF TGTGCCAGCAGTCAGGGCTATGGCTACACCTTC
TRBJ2-3 . TRBV5-1 once CASSLSSGVAQYF TGCGCCAGCAGCTTGTCTAGTGGTGTGGCGCAGTATTTT
TRBJ1-1 TRBD1 TRBV5-1 . CASSLEGTADNTEAFF TGCGCCAGCAGCTTGGAAGGGACAGCGGATAACACTGAAGCTTTCTTT
TRBJ2-3 . TRBV24-1 . CATSDLSGTQYF TGTGCCACCAGTGATTTAAGTGGCACGCAGTATTTT
TRBJ1-2 TRBD1 TRBV5-4 . CASSLGQALGDGYTF TGTGCCAGCAGCCTGGGACAGGCCTTGGGAGATGGCTACACCTTC
TRBJ1-1 . TRBV6-5 . CASNRGGAGTEAFF TGTGCCAGCAACCGGGGAGGGGCGGGCACTGAAGCTTTCTTT
TRBJ2-1 TRBD2 TRBV10-1 . CASSEVPAGPNEQFF TGCGCCAGCAGTGAAGTTCCAGCGGGACCCAATGAGCAGTTCTTC
TRBJ2-2 TRBD2 TRBV2 . CASSVKASGAQNTGELFF TGTGCCAGCAGTGTAAAGGCTAGCGGGGCCCAGAACACCGGGGAGCTGTTTTTT
TRBJ2-1 . TRBV7-2 once CASSLVGGNEQFF TGTGCCAGCAGCTTAGTCGGGGGCAATGAGCAGTTCTTC
TRBJ2-3 TRBD2 TRBV3-1/TRBV3-2 once CASSTRLATDTQYF TGTGCCAGCAGCACTCGACTAGCCACAGATACGCAGTATTTT
TRBJ1-1 TRBD1 TRBV30 once CAWSVGTVGAFF TGTGCCTGGAGTGTCGGGACAGTCGGAGCTTTCTTT
TRBJ2-5 TRBD1 TRBV18 . CASSPGTGSLQETQYF TGTGCCAGCTCACCCGGGACAGGCTCCCTTCAAGAGACCCAGTACTTC
TRBJ2-2 . TRBV9 . CASSVQRGFGELFF TGTGCCAGCAGCGTCCAGAGAGGCTTCGGGGAGCTGTTTTTT
TRBJ2-5 TRBD2 TRBV15 . CATSRAQGTSGSLETQYF TGTGCCACCAGCAGAGCGCAGGGAACTAGCGGGAGTTTGGAGACCCAGTACTTC
TRBJ1-5 TRBD1 TRBV3-1/TRBV3-2 . CASSQGWTGLVQPQHF TGTGCCAGCAGCCAAGGATGGACAGGTTTGGTTCAGCCCCAGCATTTT
TRBJ2-3 TRBD2 TRBV2 . CASSDQLAGVGTDTQYF TGTGCCAGCAGTGACCAACTAGCGGGAGTAGGGACAGATACGCAGTATTTT
TRBJ1-6 TRBD1 TRBV6-6 . CASSYIMGQGEALHF TGTGCCAGCAGTTACATTATGGGACAGGGAGAGGCCCTCCACTTT
TRBJ2-1 . TRBV6-5 . CASSPMSFYNEQFF TGTGCCAGCAGCCCCATGAGTTTCTACAATGAGCAGTTCTTC
TRBJ2-1 . TRBV5-1 few CASSFGQSDNEQFF TGCGCCAGCAGCTTCGGACAGTCAGACAATGAGCAGTTCTTC
TRBJ1-3 TRBD1 TRBV2 . CASSRGASGNTIYF TGTGCCAGCAGCAGGGGGGCTTCTGGAAACACCATATATTTT
TRBJ1-5 . TRBV5-1 . CASSFTGNQPQHF TGCGCCAGCAGCTTCACCGGGAATCAGCCCCAGCATTTT
TRBJ1-4 . TRBV18 . CASSPRGVDPEKLFF TGTGCCAGCTCACCACGGGGCGTTGATCCCGAAAAACTGTTTTTT
TRBJ2-1 . TRBV19 . CASSNGYNEQFF TGTGCCAGTAGTAACGGCTACAATGAGCAGTTCTTC
TRBJ2-7 TRBD2 TRBV5-1 . CASSLTSGSYEQYF TGCGCCAGCAGCTTGACTAGCGGCTCCTACGAGCAGTACTTC
TRBJ1-1 . TRBV6-1 . CASSDGFLDTEAFF TGTGCCAGCAGTGACGGGTTTTTGGACACTGAAGCTTTCTTT
TRBJ1-2 . TRBV12-3/TRBV12-4 . CASSLGGRYGYTF TGTGCCAGCAGTTTGGGGGGGCGCTATGGCTACACCTTC
TRBJ1-5 . TRBV5-6 . CASSLWGYSNQPQHF TGTGCCAGCAGCTTGTGGGGCTATAGCAATCAGCCCCAGCATTTT
TRBJ2-7 TRBD2 TRBV28 . CASSLDGGRAYEQYF TGTGCCAGCAGTTTGGACGGCGGGAGGGCGTACGAGCAGTACTTC
TRBJ2-1 TRBD2 TRBV2 . CASSGTSGNNEQFF TGTGCCAGCAGTGGGACTAGCGGTAACAATGAGCAGTTCTTC
TRBJ1-2 . TRBV7-3 . CASSLTGGTGFGYTF TGTGCCAGCAGCTTAACGGGGGGTACAGGTTTTGGCTACACCTTC
TRBJ2-7 TRBD2 TRBV30 . CAWNRAGAYEQYF TGTGCCTGGAACCGAGCGGGAGCCTACGAGCAGTACTTC
TRBJ2-7 . TRBV12-3/TRBV12-4 . CASSEWLGGEQYF TGTGCCAGCAGCGAGTGGCTAGGGGGAGAGCAGTACTTC
TRBJ2-4 TRBD2 TRBV4-1 . CASSLGTPAGGAKNIQYF TGCGCCAGCAGCCTCGGAACCCCTGCGGGAGGAGCCAAAAACATTCAGTACTTC